This T cell receptor beta chain was obtained from a study of breast tumors, draining lymph nodes, adjacent tissues. MiXCR, run by TCRdb on the multiplex PCR reads, gives a single entry per CDR3 protein. The sample gives some 150,000 distinct CDR3 sequences, 33% of which show up once; 3.8% is in the top ten. Ten or more counts support this clonotype. Samples came from axillary lymph nodes draining the breast cancer. This TCR was sampled from a female donor with breast cancer. Some clones in this sample may be carry-over from other donors' samples. Sequencing was performed on axillary lymph node tissue.

CDR3 nucleotide sequence: TGCGCCAGCAGCTTGGCCCCGAAACAGAACACAGATACGCAGTATTTT. This gives the protein CASSLAPKQNTDTQYF. This chain connects TRBV5-1 to TRBJ2-3; D is unresolved. The CDR3 runs 16 residues. Trimming shortened V by 0 bases and J by 2 bases, and 13 bases separated the two germline ends. Germline CDR1 and CDR2: SGHRS and YFSETQ.